This T cell receptor beta chain was obtained from a study of radiotherapy plus CTLA-4 blockade in lung cancer. Repertoires were generated with immunoSEQ multiplex PCR, while TCRdb's copy carries only in-frame clones and drops some. The sample contains about 120,000 clones, just under 90% of which appear only once. Trimming stripped 6 bases from V and 0 bases from J, with 9 bases between. From germline, CDR1 is MNHNS and CDR2 SASEGT. This CDR3 has 14 residues. For this clone: Its antigen is unknown.

General study results and limits: TCR clones of tumor origin grew in blood after radiotherapy plus ipilimumab. It was early blood T cell clone dynamics, with interferon-beta, that reportedly best predicted response.

This sequence originates from a human donor with non-small cell lung cancer that progressed on radiotherapy plus ipilimumab. This specimen was peripheral blood, taken from a patient treated with radiotherapy plus ipilimumab. This rearrangement joins TRBV6-1 to TRBJ1-5; D is perhaps TRBD1 (5 bases). Here the CDR3 DNA reads TGTGCCAGCAGGGACATAAATAGCAATCAGCCCCAGCATTTT. Translating gives CASRDINSNQPQHF.